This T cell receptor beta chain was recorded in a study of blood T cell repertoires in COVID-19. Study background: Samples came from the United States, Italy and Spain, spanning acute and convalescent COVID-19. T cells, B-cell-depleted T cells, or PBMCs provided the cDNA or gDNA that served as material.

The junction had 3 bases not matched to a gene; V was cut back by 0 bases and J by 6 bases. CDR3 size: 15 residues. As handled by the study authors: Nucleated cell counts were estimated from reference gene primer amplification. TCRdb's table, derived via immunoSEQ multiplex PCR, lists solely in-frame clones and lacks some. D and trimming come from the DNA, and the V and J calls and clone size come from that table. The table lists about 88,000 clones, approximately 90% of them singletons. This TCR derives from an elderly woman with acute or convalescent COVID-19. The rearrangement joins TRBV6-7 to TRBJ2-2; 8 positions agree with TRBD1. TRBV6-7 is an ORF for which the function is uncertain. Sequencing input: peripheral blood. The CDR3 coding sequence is TGTGCCAGCAGTTACTCGGAACAGGGGGCCGGGGAGCTGTTTTTT. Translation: CASSYSEQGAGELFF.